This TCR beta chain was found in a study of T cell clones after liver transplantation (dated 2019 in TCRdb). About the full investigation: The samples were obtained from ITN030ST, a randomized trial that attempted immunosuppression withdrawal within 2 years after liver transplantation. Donor-reactive T cell clones were identified using TCRbeta sequencing after a pre-transplant mixed lymphocyte reaction and were then followed in post-transplant blood. As an antigen-independent comparator for the donor-reactive sequences, third party-reactive TCRbeta sequences from pre-transplant MLRs were identified as well. Three of the eight recipients were HCV-positive; the others were transplanted for non-autoimmune, non-viral indications. Subjects received no induction therapy and standard immunosuppression until randomization at 12-24 months post-transplant. To count as tolerant, a recipient had to stay completely off immunosuppression for at least one year without liver enzymes climbing beyond twice the upper limit of normal. Blood samples were taken pre-transplant, pre-randomization before withdrawal, and post-randomization after full withdrawal or failed withdrawal. Of the 8 liver transplant recipients making up the studied cohort, 3 were classified as tolerant and 5 as non-tolerant. Here is what the overall study found, with its caveats: A greater decline was seen for donor-reactive sequences than for third party-reactive sequences, suggesting partial antigen-specific deletion unrelated to withdrawal success. In a couple of subjects, low numbers of available donor cells limited the measurable donor-reactive repertoire. When repertoire turnover was taken into account, detection of donor-reactive sequences was significantly reduced in 7 of 8 subjects for CD4 and in 8 of 8 subjects for CD8. Because no allograft tissue specimens were available, donor-reactive T cells may have migrated into the graft instead of being deleted. Circulating donor-reactive CD4 TCRbeta sequences fell significantly post-transplant in most of the 8 subjects, irrespective of tolerance or HCV status. Because of small, heterogeneous patient numbers and non-standardized post-transplant time points, the conclusions were only preliminary.

Frozen genomic DNA underwent high-throughput TCRbeta CDR3 sequencing by immunoSEQ, including PCR amplification, mapping, bias correction and internal controls. The original methods were these. Only productive rearrangements were retained, with each unique TCRbeta sequence defined by its CDR3 nucleotide sequence together with its V and J gene. Donor-reactive sequences required at least 5-fold expansion in CFSE-low cells versus unstimulated pre-transplant cells and at least 0.01% frequency. Minimum frequency thresholds were set for each subject based on the unstimulated sample with the lowest template count, ensuring at least 90% detection power. Jensen-Shannon divergence between the top 1000 TCRbeta sequences post-transplant and pre-transplant was used to measure repertoire turnover. Two-sided Fisher's exact tests were used to test for changes in the detection of donor-reactive sequences. This immuneACCESS table, as held by TCRdb, lists in-frame sequences with V and J called but not all clones. Of the missing ones, under half trace to an unresolved V gene in checked studies; the others have no known cause. The D gene and trimming were derived from the DNA, and the V and J assignments and clone size from that table. In all, the sample holds 93,000 or so clones, and approximately 79% of those were seen once. The ten largest clones add up to 2.5% to 3% of the sample.

Thawed unstimulated PBMCs were stained for CD3, CD4 and CD8 and FACS-sorted into CD3+CD4+ and CD3+CD8+ populations. Each of the 8 studied subjects was randomized to immunosuppression withdrawal. Genomic DNA was isolated with the Qiagen DNeasy Blood and Tissue Kit. The germline V gene (reference sequence) specifies MNHEY as CDR1 and SMNVEV as CDR2. V is cut back by 4 bases and J by 0 bases, with 11 bases in the junction unmatched. The CDR3 runs 18 residues from the cysteine to the phenylalanine. The sequence is cut down to CDR3 DNA, 54 bases in frame from base 1. For this clone: The clone's antigen remains unknown. No clone much larger than this one lies a single base away; base qualities are absent.

Recombination linked TRBV27 to TRBJ2-2, with 7 central nucleotides matching TRBD1. Sequenced here: CD4+ T cells from blood, sampled roughly 50 months after liver transplant. This clonotype originated in a human patient who received a liver transplant. After a transplant, certain T cells may trace back to the graft donor. The nucleotide sequence is given as TGTGCCAGCAGTTCCACCCGACAGGGCCTAACGAACACCGGGGAGCTGTTTTTT. It translates as CASSSTRQGLTNTGELFF.